This T cell receptor beta chain was sequenced in a study of blood T cell repertoires in COVID-19. The overall study: Collection of acute and convalescent COVID-19 samples took place in the United States, Italy and Spain. PBMCs, B-cell-depleted T cells, or T cells provided the cDNA or gDNA that made up the material.

Per the authors' pipeline: Estimated nucleated cell counts came from reference gene primer amplification. Method: immunoSEQ multiplex PCR; TCRdb's copy keeps in-frame clones and lacks some. V, J and clone size reflect that table, while D and trimming were determined from the DNA. The sample lists 85,000 to 130,000 clones; more than 75% were seen once. V was clipped by 5 bases and J by 3 bases, with 20 bases between them. This CDR3 is built from 17 residues. Looked up from germline, CDR1 is MNHNY and CDR2 is SVGAGI (reference sequence). The sequence was collected from a man aged 60 to 75 with acute or convalescent COVID-19. The sample was peripheral blood. The chain uses TRBV6-6 and TRBJ2-1; D may be TRBD2 (6 bases). Written as DNA, the CDR3 is TGTGCCAGCAGTCCTACTCAGCTAGGAGGGGTCTACAATGAGCAGTTCTTC. It is translated as CASSPTQLGGVYNEQFF.